This TCR beta chain was sequenced in a study of blood T cells in healthy people across ages. General study points: A strong correlation was found between TCR beta diversity and the percentage of naive T cells. Age brought a roughly linear fall in TCR beta diversity measured per million T cells.

Together with a sample-barcoded 5' primer, a J-beta primer mix was included in a second PCR lasting roughly 6 to 12 cycles. Each cDNA molecule was tagged by a template-switch adaptor with 12 random nucleotides. TCRdb fed the 5' RACE reads into MiXCR, producing one record per CDR3 protein. The sample holds around 1,500,000 distinct CDR3 sequences, 42% seen once. Germline V gene sequence: CDR1 KGHDR, CDR2 SFDVKD. The ends were cut back, 3 bases at V and 5 bases at J, with 17 bases in the middle. This CDR3 region has 16 residues. Total RNA amounts of at least 5.5 micrograms were extracted per sample. Points on this clonotype: What it recognizes is unknown.

The sequence was collected from a woman between 18 and 29 years old in good health. The genes are TRBV24-1 and TRBJ2-3; tentatively, D is TRBD1 (6 bases). Specimen: blood. The CDR3 is CATSDARHREQDTQYF. Here the CDR3 DNA reads TGTGCCACCAGTGATGCCCGTCACAGGGAGCAAGATACGCAGTATTTT.